The T cell receptor beta chain under discussion was sequenced for a study of blood T cell repertoires in COVID-19. Clones were sequenced by immunoSEQ multiplex PCR, and TCRdb holds only the in-frame ones, with some missing. The sample shows 250,000 to 300,000 clones, roughly 86% of them seen only once. Germline V gives CDR1 LGHDT, CDR2 YNNKEL (reference sequence). Trimming took off 1 base at V and 2 bases at J, with 9 bases between the two ends. The CDR3 is 15 residues long. This TCR was recovered from an older woman who had recovered from COVID-19. The sequenced material came from PBMCs or T cells enriched from blood (not recorded which). The chain links TRBV3-1 (or the pseudogene TRBV3-2) to TRBJ1-5, with D unresolved. CDR3 sequence (DNA): TGTGCCAGCAGCCAAGGGTCGGGAGGCAATCAGCCCCAGCATTTT. Its protein product is CASSQGSGGNQPQHF.